This T cell receptor beta chain was documented in a study of OX40 agonist ivuxolimab in advanced cancers. Findings and caveats of the study: Also present in some nonresponders was a low level of normalized T-cell clonal expansion.

The CDR3 loop spans 14 amino acids. Germline V lookup: CDR1 MDHEN, CDR2 SYDVKM. The V end lost 6 bases, the J end lost 2 bases, and 13 bases lay between the germline ends. TCRdb keeps only in-frame clones here, not all; method: immunoSEQ multiplex PCR. The sample lists 80,000 to 95,000 clones, roughly nine tenths occurring once. As to this clone: The antigen is not known.

Sequencing was performed on CD4+ or CD8+ T cells sorted from blood, taken in a trial of the OX40 agonist ivuxolimab. The receptor was isolated from an adult with an advanced solid tumor such as melanoma, head and neck, liver or kidney cancer. The chain has TRBV28 and TRBJ1-2; D gene unclear. In DNA form, the CDR3 reads TGTGCCAGCAGCCGACCAGGCCTAAACTATGGCTACACCTTC. Translated: CASSRPGLNYGYTF.